These T cell receptor beta chains were read from a single sample in a study of T cells in Graves' hyperthyroidism and ophthalmopathy. Via MiXCR, TCRdb re-called the multiplex PCR reads, giving one row per CDR3 protein. Found here are 640,000 or so distinct CDR3 sequences, approximately 14% of them singletons; the top ten hold around 7%. The specimen sequenced was blood. The receptors were gathered from a woman aged 18-35 years with Graves' ophthalmopathy. The CDR3 runs from the conserved cysteine through the conserved F or W. The D gene is left open where the match is weak. Clone size is not always given. Where it is, it says once, few, many or a class for expanded clones.

d_call: TRBD1; v_call: TRBV29-1; clone_size: many; j_call: TRBJ2-5; cdr3_aa: CSAGTGVQTQYF; cdr3_nt: TGCAGCGCCGGGACAGGGGTACAGACCCAGTACTTC
d_call: NA; v_call: TRBV29-1; clone_size: many; j_call: TRBJ2-1; cdr3_aa: CSVAGEGSHEQFF; cdr3_nt: TGCAGCGTTGCGGGCGAGGGGTCGCATGAGCAGTTCTTC
d_call: TRBD1; v_call: TRBV7-6; clone_size: NA; j_call: TRBJ1-5; cdr3_aa: CASSLATGGQPQHF; cdr3_nt: TGTGCCAGCAGCTTAGCGACAGGGGGTCAGCCCCAGCATTTT
d_call: TRBD1; v_call: TRBV29-1; clone_size: NA; j_call: TRBJ1-2; cdr3_aa: CSVGGFSWTGVRRGYGYTF; cdr3_nt: TGCAGCGTTGGAGGGTTTTCCTGGACAGGGGTCCGTCGCGGCTATGGCTACACCTTC
d_call: TRBD1; v_call: TRBV15; clone_size: NA; j_call: TRBJ1-2; cdr3_aa: CATSYTPYLRGAVYGYTF; cdr3_nt: TGTGCCACCAGCTATACCCCGTACCTCAGGGGGGCCGTCTATGGCTACACCTTC
d_call: NA; v_call: TRBV6-1; clone_size: NA; j_call: TRBJ2-4; cdr3_aa: CASSLMRSGPLQGNIQYF; cdr3_nt: TGTGCCAGCAGTTTAATGCGTTCGGGGCCTCTCCAGGGAAACATTCAGTACTTC
d_call: TRBD1; v_call: TRBV5-6; clone_size: many; j_call: TRBJ1-2; cdr3_aa: CASSLVQGAGGYTF; cdr3_nt: TGTGCCAGCAGCTTGGTACAGGGGGCGGGGGGCTACACCTTC
d_call: TRBD2; v_call: TRBV6-5; clone_size: many; j_call: TRBJ2-1; cdr3_aa: CASSYSLAGAYNEQFF; cdr3_nt: TGTGCCAGCAGTTACTCGTTGGCGGGAGCCTACAATGAGCAGTTCTTC
d_call: TRBD1; v_call: TRBV20-1; clone_size: few; j_call: TRBJ2-3; cdr3_aa: CSARINRGLADTQYF; cdr3_nt: TGCAGTGCTAGGATAAATAGGGGGCTCGCAGATACGCAGTATTTT
d_call: TRBD1; v_call: TRBV20-1; clone_size: many; j_call: TRBJ2-7; cdr3_aa: CSARDPKDREGPYEQYF; cdr3_nt: TGCAGTGCTAGAGATCCGAAAGACAGGGAAGGGCCTTACGAGCAGTACTTC
d_call: NA; v_call: TRBV12-3/TRBV12-4; clone_size: NA; j_call: TRBJ2-3; cdr3_aa: CASTNLVTDTQYF; cdr3_nt: TGTGCCAGCACAAACCTTGTGACAGATACGCAGTATTTT
d_call: TRBD1; v_call: TRBV5-1; clone_size: NA; j_call: TRBJ2-5; cdr3_aa: CASSTYRGQETQYF; cdr3_nt: TGCGCCAGCAGCACCTACAGGGGGCAAGAGACCCAGTACTTC
d_call: NA; v_call: TRBV28; clone_size: many; j_call: TRBJ1-6; cdr3_aa: CASRQTGFPRSSYNSPLHF; cdr3_nt: TGTGCCAGCCGGCAAACAGGGTTCCCCCGGAGCTCCTATAATTCACCCCTCCACTTT
d_call: NA; v_call: TRBV10-3; clone_size: many; j_call: TRBJ2-3; cdr3_aa: CAISELASFTDTQYF; cdr3_nt: TGTGCCATCAGTGAATTGGCTAGCTTCACAGATACGCAGTATTTT
d_call: NA; v_call: TRBV7-9; clone_size: many; j_call: TRBJ2-7; cdr3_aa: CASSGPATTYEQYF; cdr3_nt: TGTGCCAGCAGCGGACCTGCGACCACCTACGAGCAGTACTTC
d_call: NA; v_call: TRBV12-3/TRBV12-4; clone_size: many; j_call: TRBJ1-2; cdr3_aa: CASSLGHLYGYTF; cdr3_nt: TGTGCCAGCAGCCTCGGACACCTCTATGGCTACACCTTC
d_call: TRBD1; v_call: TRBV6-1; clone_size: many; j_call: TRBJ1-6; cdr3_aa: CASRQGGSPLHF; cdr3_nt: TGTGCCAGCAGACAGGGGGGTTCACCCCTCCACTTT
d_call: NA; v_call: TRBV6-2/TRBV6-3; clone_size: few; j_call: TRBJ2-5; cdr3_aa: CASGGQGAETQYF; cdr3_nt: TGTGCCAGCGGGGGACAAGGGGCGGAGACCCAGTACTTC
d_call: TRBD2; v_call: TRBV30; clone_size: few; j_call: TRBJ2-2; cdr3_aa: CAWSAGTSGRGTGELFF; cdr3_nt: TGTGCCTGGAGCGCAGGGACTAGCGGGAGAGGGACCGGGGAGCTGTTTTTT
d_call: NA; v_call: TRBV12-3/TRBV12-4; clone_size: many; j_call: TRBJ1-1; cdr3_aa: CASRPMNTEAFF; cdr3_nt: TGTGCCAGCAGACCGATGAACACTGAAGCTTTCTTT
d_call: NA; v_call: TRBV7-3; clone_size: few; j_call: TRBJ2-5; cdr3_aa: CASSLRGPPETQYF; cdr3_nt: TGTGCCAGCAGCTTACGGGGACCCCCCGAGACCCAGTACTTC
d_call: NA; v_call: TRBV9; clone_size: NA; j_call: TRBJ2-1; cdr3_aa: CASSAAGYNEQFF; cdr3_nt: TGTGCCAGCAGCGCCGCAGGTTACAATGAGCAGTTCTTC
d_call: NA; v_call: TRBV6-1; clone_size: many; j_call: TRBJ2-1; cdr3_aa: CASSEELAASSYNEQFF; cdr3_nt: TGTGCCAGCAGTGAAGAGTTAGCGGCTTCCTCCTACAATGAGCAGTTCTTC
d_call: NA; v_call: TRBV7-9; clone_size: many; j_call: TRBJ2-1; cdr3_aa: CASSRAPGGKLYNEQFF; cdr3_nt: TGTGCCAGCAGTCGGGCCCCAGGCGGCAAGCTCTACAATGAGCAGTTCTTC
d_call: NA; v_call: TRBV12-3/TRBV12-4; clone_size: many; j_call: TRBJ1-5; cdr3_aa: CASSLGRLGQPQHF; cdr3_nt: TGTGCCAGCAGTTTAGGGCGGCTCGGCCAGCCCCAGCATTTT
d_call: TRBD1; v_call: TRBV18; clone_size: few; j_call: TRBJ1-5; cdr3_aa: CASSIMTGGEQPQHF; cdr3_nt: TGTGCCAGCTCCATTATGACAGGGGGCGAACAGCCCCAGCATTTT
d_call: TRBD1; v_call: TRBV27; clone_size: NA; j_call: TRBJ2-7; cdr3_aa: CASSTGTGGDLQYF; cdr3_nt: TGTGCCAGCAGTACCGGGACAGGGGGCGATTTGCAGTACTTC